This passage covers 30 T cell receptor beta chains from one sample sequenced in a study of T cells in Graves' hyperthyroidism and ophthalmopathy. It was RNA transcripts that yielded the amplified TCR beta CDR3 regions. The primer set for the first-round RT-PCR of the TCR CDR3 was HTBI. TCRdb reanalysed the multiplex PCR reads using MiXCR and keeps one entry per CDR3 protein. This sample has a few hundred thousand distinct CDR3 sequences, with approximately 15% found just once. Sample: blood. These receptor sequences come from a woman younger than 35 with Graves' hyperthyroidism.

For the CDR3, the DNA is TGCAGTGCTAGAGATCGGGGCAGGGAGGGGTATGGCTACACCTTC. Translated, it gives CSARDRGREGYGYTF. This sequence joins TRBV20-1 and TRBJ1-2; TRBD1 might be the D (5 bases). The CDR3 has 15 residues. V lost 0 bases, J lost 5 bases, and 16 bases lay in between. In germline, CDR1 is DFQATT, CDR2 SNEGSKA (reference sequence).

In its sample, this clonotype was seen many times. The chain joins TRBV28 to TRBJ2-2; 9 bases map to TRBD2. The CDR3 covers 19 residues. The germline CDR1 and CDR2 sequences are MDHEN and SYDVKM. Germline trimming cut 6 bases from V and 6 bases from J; bases unmatched to any gene: 20. In DNA, the CDR3 is TGTGCCAGCAGGGGGGACGGGACTAGCCCCTTTAGGAGGGCCGGGGAGCTGTTTTTT. Translation: CASRGDGTSPFRRAGELFF.

This chain joins TRBV18 and TRBJ2-2; D call uncertain. Trimming left V 1 base short and J 1 base short, with 13 bases between. Germline V gene data show CDR1 as KGHSH and CDR2 as LQKENI. The CDR3 is 17 amino acids. The CDR3 protein is CASSPLSRGMNTGELFF. CDR3 DNA: TGTGCCAGCTCACCACTATCAAGAGGAATGAACACCGGGGAGCTGTTTTTT.

In its sample, this clonotype was seen many times. The chain is built from TRBV28 and TRBJ2-1; D uncertain. CDR3 length: 14 residues. Germline CDR1 is MDHEN and CDR2 is SYDVKM. Trimming cost V 7 bases and J 1 base, with 11 bases left between them. The CDR3 coding sequence is TGTGCCAGCATTAGGTCCACGTCCTACAATGAGCAGTTCTTC. This translates into CASIRSTSYNEQFF.

This clonotype has just a few counts. The chain carries TRBV28 and TRBJ2-7; 12 nucleotides align to TRBD2. Germline lookup yields CDR1 MDHEN and CDR2 SYDVKM. The CDR3 covers 15 residues. V shed 6 bases and J 3 bases; nucleotides not matched to a gene: 6. CDR3 in DNA: TGTGCCAGCAGCCAAACTAGCGGGAGGATCTACGAGCAGTACTTC. It encodes CASSQTSGRIYEQYF.

Ten or more counts support this clonotype. The V and J genes are TRBV28 and TRBJ1-3; D gene ambiguous. V dropped 5 bases and J dropped 3 bases, with 8 bases sitting between them. The CDR3 runs 13 residues. Germline V CDR1 and CDR2: MDHEN, SYDVKM. CDR3 protein: CASSPAGGNTIYF. DNA of the CDR3: TGTGCCAGCAGTCCGGCGGGTGGAAACACCATATATTTT.

This clonotype was picked up many times. The chain couples TRBV6-1 to TRBJ1-5, with a tentative D call TRBD1 (6 bases). The CDR3 loop spans 20 amino acids. Trimming took 2 bases from V and 3 from J, leaving 26 bases between them. Germline CDR1 is MNHNS and CDR2 is SASEGT. This chain's CDR3 is CASSEFFPPGLGAINQPQHF. CDR3 DNA: TGTGCCAGCAGTGAATTCTTTCCGCCGGGTTTGGGGGCGATCAATCAGCCCCAGCATTTT.

There are many counts of this clonotype. The chain uses TRBV18 and TRBJ2-5; possible D gene TRBD1, 6 bases. V was cut by 3 bases and J by 2 bases, with 13 bases left in between. CDR3 length: 15 amino acids. Germline loops: CDR1 KGHSH, CDR2 LQKENI. CDR3: CASSPNGQTQETQYF. CDR3 bases: TGTGCCAGCTCACCGAATGGACAGACGCAAGAGACCCAGTACTTC.

The V and J genes are TRBV29-1 and TRBJ2-5; possibly TRBD1 for D (6 bases). The CDR3 has 15 amino acids. Germline V gives CDR1 SQVTM, CDR2 ANQGSEA. V lost 0 bases and J lost 2, with 13 bases in between. The CDR3 bases are TGCAGCGTTGAAGATCTTCAGGGGACACAAGAGACCCAGTACTTC. Translation gives CSVEDLQGTQETQYF.

This clonotype was counted many times. The rearrangement uses TRBV11-2 and TRBJ2-5; tentatively, D is TRBD1 or TRBD2 (5 bases each). V gave up 5 bases and J gave up 5 bases, with 18 bases separating them. Germline V gene lookup returns CDR1 SGHAT and CDR2 FQNNGV. The CDR3 sequence is 15 residues long. The CDR3 nucleotides are TGTGCCAGCAGCCAGGGACGTCGAGGACGGGAGACCCAGTACTTC. As protein: CASSQGRRGRETQYF. Full variable domain (remainder filled in from reference TRBV11-2 and TRBJ2-5): EAGVAQSPRYKIIEKRQSVAFWCNPISGHATLYWYQQILGQGPKLLIQFQNNGVVDDSQLPKDRFSAERLKGVDSTLKIQPAKLEDSAVYLCASSQGRRGRETQYFGPGTRLLVL.

This clonotype was found many times. The J gene is TRBJ2-1, the V gene TRBV27, with TRBD2 as a possible D gene (6 bases). The germline V and J ends were trimmed by 3 bases and 4 bases, with 13 bases remaining between them. The CDR3 is made up of 15 amino acids. CDR1 is MNHEY, CDR2 SMNVEV, per germline (reference sequence). The CDR3 loop reads CASSFSGDTYNEQFF. CDR3 DNA sequence: TGTGCCAGCAGTTTCTCGGGAGACACGTACAATGAGCAGTTCTTC.

This clonotype appeared a few times. V gene TRBV24-1 combines with J gene TRBJ2-1, with TRBD1 identical over 7 bases. The CDR3 is 11 amino acids. The V segment lost 12 bases and the J segment 5 bases; nucleotides outside the gene matches: 3. CDR1 and CDR2 from the germline V gene are KGHDR and SFDVKD. The CDR3 DNA sequence: TGTGCCCCCGGGACAGACAATGAGCAGTTCTTC. Residues: CAPGTDNEQFF.

A few counts support this clonotype. The V and J genes are TRBV12-3 or TRBV12-4 and TRBJ2-1; TRBD1 aligns across 11 bases. V trimming: 7 bases; J trimming: 3 bases; junction bases outside the gene matches: 14. The CDR3 loop spans 18 amino acids. The CDR3 bases are TGTGCCAGCACCCCGGGTGGACAGGGGGCGTGGAACTACAATGAGCAGTTCTTC. Its translation: CASTPGGQGAWNYNEQFF.

This chain connects TRBV10-3 to TRBJ2-3, with 12 positions matching TRBD2. Unmatched junction bases numbered 2, after V lost 4 bases and J lost 6 bases. Germline V gives CDR1 ENHRY, CDR2 SYGVKD. The CDR3 has 14 residues. CDR3 protein: CAISGLAGVDTQYF. In DNA, the CDR3 is TGTGCCATCAGTGGACTAGCGGGAGTGGATACGCAGTATTTT.

This clonotype was picked up many times. The chain combines TRBV6-2 or TRBV6-3 with TRBJ1-5; D gene uncertain. Trimming removed 5 bases from V and 0 bases from J, with 14 bases in between. The CDR3 spans 16 residues. CDR1 and CDR2 from the germline V gene are MNHEY and SVGEGT. The CDR3 coding sequence is TGTGCCAGCAGTGCCCACGGAGGAACTAGCAATCAGCCCCAGCATTTT. Residues: CASSAHGGTSNQPQHF.

This clonotype was counted at least ten times. The rearrangement joins TRBV15 to TRBJ2-1; either TRBD1 or TRBD2 may supply D (5 bases each). Trimming removed 5 bases from V and 0 bases from J, with 11 bases in between. The germline V gene encodes CDR1 LNHNV and CDR2 YYDKDF (reference sequence). The CDR3 spans 15 residues. CDR3 protein: CATSVRDHSYNEQFF. CDR3 DNA: TGTGCCACCAGCGTCCGGGACCACTCCTACAATGAGCAGTTCTTC.

This chain uses TRBV20-1 with TRBJ2-2, with D uncertain. This CDR3 comprises 11 residues. Trimming cost V 0 bases and J 9 bases, with 5 bases left between them. Germline lookup yields CDR1 DFQATT and CDR2 SNEGSKA (reference sequence). The CDR3 bases are TGCAGTGCTAGAGATGGCCGGGAGCTGTTTTTT. Translating gives CSARDGRELFF.

Many counts were recorded for this clonotype. The chain couples TRBV2 to TRBJ2-1, with 11 bases aligning to TRBD2. V trimming: 7 bases; J trimming: 7 bases; junction bases outside the gene matches: 15. Looked up from germline, CDR1 is SNHLY and CDR2 is FYNNEI. The CDR3 has 17 residues. CDR3 coding DNA: TGTGCCAGCACGGCAGGGCGGTTAGCGGGGGGGCTAAATGAGCAGTTCTTC. Translating gives CASTAGRLAGGLNEQFF.

The genes are TRBV7-2 and TRBJ1-1; D is possibly TRBD1 (5 bases). The V gene lost 5 bases and the J gene lost 7 bases, with 17 bases spanning the gap. The germline V gene has CDR1 SGHTA and CDR2 FQGNSA. This CDR3 contains 14 residues. The CDR3 spells CASSAHGAAIEAFF. CDR3 bases: TGTGCCAGCAGCGCCCACGGGGCGGCTATTGAAGCTTTCTTT.

This rearrangement joins TRBV4-2 to TRBJ2-3, with 14 bases lining up with TRBD2. Unmatched junction bases numbered 15, after V lost 2 bases and J lost 5 bases. Germline V gives CDR1 LGHNA, CDR2 YNFKEQ. The CDR3 has 20 residues. The CDR3 sequence is CASSQPVPTSGGARGDTQYF. CDR3 DNA: TGTGCCAGCAGCCAACCAGTCCCGACTAGCGGGGGGGCCAGGGGAGATACGCAGTATTTT.

This clonotype was found many times. One junction end disagrees with the germline gene, perhaps due to a read error. The J gene is TRBJ2-5, the V gene TRBV7-7; TRBD2 is a possible D gene (5 bases). In germline, CDR1 is SSHAT, CDR2 FNYEAQ (reference sequence). This CDR3 comprises 14 residues. The CDR3 DNA reads as TGTGCTAGCAGCTCAGGACTGGGACAAGAGACCCAGTACTTC. Amino acid sequence: CASSSGLGQETQYF.

This clonotype was counted once. The chain joins TRBV20-1 to TRBJ1-4; possibly TRBD1 for D (5 bases). The V gene's germline CDR1 is DFQATT and CDR2 SNEGSKA (reference sequence). The ends were cut back, 3 bases at V and 5 bases at J, with 10 bases in the middle. The CDR3 covers 13 residues. CDR3 residues: CSASLTENEKLFF. Here the CDR3 DNA reads TGCAGTGCTAGTTTGACAGAGAATGAAAAACTGTTTTTT.

This clonotype has more than one count but fewer than ten. This rearrangement joins TRBV20-1 to TRBJ1-2; D unclear. The germline V and J ends were trimmed by 6 bases and 4 bases, with 12 bases remaining between them. The CDR3 has 12 residues. Germline loops: CDR1 DFQATT, CDR2 SNEGSKA (reference sequence). As DNA, the CDR3 is TGCAGTGCAAACACAGAGTTCTATGGCTACACCTTC. It is translated as CSANTEFYGYTF.

The CDR3 spells CASSRVPPGGEQYF. CDR3 nucleotides: TGCGCCAGCAGCCGAGTACCCCCGGGAGGGGAGCAGTACTTC. This chain uses TRBV4-1 with TRBJ2-7, with 8 nucleotides matching TRBD2. This CDR3 is 14 amino acids long. The junction had 9 bases not matched to a gene; V was cut back by 4 bases and J by 7 bases. Germline V gene lookup returns CDR1 MGHRA and CDR2 YSYEKL.

This clonotype was recorded a few times. V usage is TRBV5-1 and J usage is TRBJ2-5; D gene uncertain. Trimming removed 2 bases from V and 4 bases from J, with 9 bases in between. Germline CDR1 SGHRS, CDR2 YFSETQ. The CDR3 length is 13 residues. The CDR3 nucleotides read TGCGCCAGCAGCTTCACAGACTCAGAGACCCAGTACTTC. It codes for CASSFTDSETQYF.

The rearrangement uses TRBV10-3 and TRBJ1-2; TRBD1 is a possible D gene (5 bases). The CDR3 loop spans 13 amino acids. The germline V gene encodes CDR1 ENHRY and CDR2 SYGVKD. Between the trimmed V and J ends, which lost 3 bases and 8 bases, there was a span of 13 bases. The CDR3 reads CAISDSGREGYTF. CDR3 sequence (DNA): TGTGCCATCAGTGATTCAGGGCGAGAAGGCTACACCTTC.

The chain uses TRBV7-8 and TRBJ2-7; 11 bases map to TRBD2. V lost 5 bases, J lost 5 bases, and 11 bases stayed unmatched. This CDR3 region has 16 residues. Per the germline V gene, CDR1 is SGHVS and CDR2 is FQNEAQ. CDR3 protein: CASSPTLAGVKDEQYF. The CDR3 DNA sequence: TGTGCCAGCAGCCCTACACTAGCGGGAGTAAAGGACGAGCAGTACTTC.

This clonotype was observed a handful of times. The gene calls are TRBV28 and TRBJ2-3; 11 bases map to TRBD2. The V gene's germline CDR1 is MDHEN and CDR2 SYDVKM. This CDR3 spans 18 amino acids. V dropped 6 bases and J dropped 4; count of bases not matched to a gene: 15. The CDR3 DNA is TGTGCCAGCAGCCCCCTCAGAGTTAGCGGGAGGGCCCCAGATACGCAGTATTTT. Translation: CASSPLRVSGRAPDTQYF.

This clonotype was seen many times. The chain recombines TRBV3-2 with TRBJ2-3. TRBV3-2 corresponds to a pseudogene. CDR3 length: 15 residues. As DNA, the CDR3 is TGTGCCAGCAGCCGGCCGGCGGAGCGCGGAGATACGCAGTATTTT. It is translated as CASSRPAERGDTQYF.

In its sample, this clonotype was seen a few times. This sequence joins TRBV4-3 and TRBJ1-2, with D uncertain. There are 17 residues in the CDR3. Germline lookup yields CDR1 LGHNA and CDR2 YSLEER. Trimming pared 0 bases from V and 4 bases from J, leaving 18 bases between. The CDR3 sequence is CASSQEQGQPSIYGYTF. DNA of the CDR3: TGCGCCAGCAGCCAAGAACAAGGCCAACCTTCAATCTATGGCTACACCTTC.